This T cell receptor beta chain was obtained from a study of radiation and T cells in renal cell carcinoma. Study-wide results and caveats: Baseline intratumoral clonotype presence is unknown without pretreatment biopsies.

From germline, CDR1 is SGHTA and CDR2 FQGNSA. This CDR3 has 13 amino acids. The V end was cut by 10 bases, the J end by 0 bases, with 11 bases between. Turning to this clone: No antigen is known for it.

The time point here: blood 4 weeks post-SBRT, at nephrectomy. Specified treatment: 15 Gy SBRT to primary tumor, nephrectomy 4 weeks later. Nephrectomy followed 15 Gy stereotactic body radiation by 4 weeks. The patient's renal cell carcinoma had clear cell pathology. The method was immunoSEQ multiplex PCR; TCRdb's version includes in-frame clones alone and lacks a portion of them. The data contain around 180,000 clones, less than 90% of them singletons. This receptor was obtained from a woman aged 45-59 years with renal cell carcinoma. The input for sequencing was blood, taken from a patient whose treatment included radiotherapy and nephrectomy. This chain uses TRBV7-2 with TRBJ2-3; D unresolved. For the CDR3, the DNA is TGTGCCACTGGTCTTGCGAGCACAGATACGCAGTATTTT. Translating gives CATGLASTDTQYF.